This TCR beta chain was recorded in a study of metastatic and nonmetastatic thyroid tumors. On the study more broadly: From malignant and benign thyroid patients, repertoires in blood and in tumor or nodule tissue were compared. Points from the study as a whole: It was reportedly found that TCR beta diversity was significantly higher in malignant thyroid tumors than in benign nodules, a difference seen in both blood and tumor samples.

In this sample, this clone turned up a few times. The antigen remains undetermined. Original methodology: A classifier of distant metastasis in papillary thyroid cancer was built from CDR3 differences (across clinicopathological groups). TCRdb re-called the PCR reads through MiXCR. TCRdb, not the original authors, processed these V and J calls. The profile shows roughly 24,000 clones, 20% to 25% of them singletons. Thyroid surgery was performed in patients who had received no treatment beforehand. CDR1 and CDR2 (germline): MNHEY, SVGEGT. CDR3 length: 15 amino acids. V was cut by 7 bases and J by 2 bases, with 14 bases left in between.

V is TRBV6-2 or TRBV6-3 and J is TRBJ2-2, with D unclear. The sample taken for sequencing was blood. This receptor was obtained from a male donor with papillary thyroid cancer or a benign thyroid nodule (not recorded which). Some clones in this sample may be carry-over from other donors' samples. CDR3 nucleotide sequence: TGTGCCAGCAAAGTGTTTCTTGTTAACACCGGGGAGCTGTTTTTT. Residues: CASKVFLVNTGELFF.